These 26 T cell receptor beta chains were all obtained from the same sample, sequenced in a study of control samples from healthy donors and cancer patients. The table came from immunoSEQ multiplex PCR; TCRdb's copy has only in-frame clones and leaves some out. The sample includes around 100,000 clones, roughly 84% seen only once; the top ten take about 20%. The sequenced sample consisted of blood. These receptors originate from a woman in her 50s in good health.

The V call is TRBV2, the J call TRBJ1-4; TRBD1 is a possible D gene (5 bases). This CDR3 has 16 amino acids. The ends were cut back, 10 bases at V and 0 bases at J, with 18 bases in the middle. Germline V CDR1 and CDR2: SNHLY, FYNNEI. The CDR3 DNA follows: TGTGCCACCATGGGGCCGTTTCCCGCAACTAATGAAAAACTGTTTTTT. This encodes CATMGPFPATNEKLFF.

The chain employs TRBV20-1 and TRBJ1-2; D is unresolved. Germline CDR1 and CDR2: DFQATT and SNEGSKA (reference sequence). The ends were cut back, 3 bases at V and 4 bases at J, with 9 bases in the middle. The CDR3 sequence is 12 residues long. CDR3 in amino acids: CSASNGIYGYTF. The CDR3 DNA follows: TGCAGTGCTAGTAACGGGATCTATGGCTACACCTTC.

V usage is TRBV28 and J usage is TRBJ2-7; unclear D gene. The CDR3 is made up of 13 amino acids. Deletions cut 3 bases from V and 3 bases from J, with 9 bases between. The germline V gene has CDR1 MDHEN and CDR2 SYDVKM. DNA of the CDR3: TGTGCCAGCAGTTTCTCACGTGGCTACGAGCAGTACGTC. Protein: CASSFSRGYEQYV.

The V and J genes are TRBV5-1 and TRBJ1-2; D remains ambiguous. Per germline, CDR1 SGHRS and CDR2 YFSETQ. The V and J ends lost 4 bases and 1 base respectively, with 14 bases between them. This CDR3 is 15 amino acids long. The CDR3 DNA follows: TGCGCCAGCAGCCCCCTTAGGGAGGGTAACTATGGCTACACCTTC. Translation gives CASSPLREGNYGYTF. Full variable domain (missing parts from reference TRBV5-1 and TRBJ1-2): KAGVTQTPRYLIKTRGQQVTLSCSPISGHRSVSWYQQTPGQGLQFLFEYFSETQRNKGNFPGRFSGRQFSNSRSEMNVSTLELGDSALYLCASSPLREGNYGYTFGSGTRLTVV.

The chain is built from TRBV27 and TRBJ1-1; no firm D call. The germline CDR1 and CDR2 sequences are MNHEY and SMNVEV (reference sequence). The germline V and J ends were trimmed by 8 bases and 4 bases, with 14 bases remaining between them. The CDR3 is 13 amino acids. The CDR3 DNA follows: TGTGCCAGCCGGGAAATCGGGCGCACTGAAGCTTTCTTT. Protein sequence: CASREIGRTEAFF.

CDR3 region: CASKVTSGWNSGANVLTF. The DNA for the CDR3 is TGTGCCAGTAAGGTCACATCAGGCTGGAACTCTGGGGCCAACGTCCTGACTTTC. The rearrangement links TRBV19 to TRBJ2-6; D unresolved. Germline CDR1 is LNHDA and CDR2 is SQIVND (reference sequence). CDR3 size: 18 residues. V was trimmed by 7 bases and J by 0 bases, leaving 19 bases between them.

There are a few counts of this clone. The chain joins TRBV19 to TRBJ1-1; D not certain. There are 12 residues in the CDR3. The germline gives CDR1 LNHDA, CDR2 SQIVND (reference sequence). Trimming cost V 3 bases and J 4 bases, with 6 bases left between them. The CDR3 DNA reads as TGTGCCAGTAGTATGAGAGCCACTGAAGCTTTCTTT. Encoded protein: CASSMRATEAFF.

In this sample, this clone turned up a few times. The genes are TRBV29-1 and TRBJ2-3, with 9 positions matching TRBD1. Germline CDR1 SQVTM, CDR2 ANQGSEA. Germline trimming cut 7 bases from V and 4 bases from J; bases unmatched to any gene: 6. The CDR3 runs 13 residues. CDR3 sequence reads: CSAPGTGSDTQYF. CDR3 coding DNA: TGCAGCGCGCCCGGGACAGGGTCAGATACGCAGTATTTT.

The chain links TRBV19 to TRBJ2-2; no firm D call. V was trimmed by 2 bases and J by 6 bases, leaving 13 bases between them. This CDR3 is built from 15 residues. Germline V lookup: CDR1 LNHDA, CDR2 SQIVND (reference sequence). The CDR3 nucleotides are TGTGCCAGTAGTATAAAAGTAGGTCGGCCCGGGGAGCTGTTTTTT. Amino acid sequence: CASSIKVGRPGELFF. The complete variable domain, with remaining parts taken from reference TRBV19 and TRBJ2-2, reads DGGITQSPKYLFRKEGQNVTLSCEQNLNHDAMYWYRQDPGQGLRLIYYSQIVNDFQKGDIAEGYSVSREKKESFPLTVTSAQKNPTAFYLCASSIKVGRPGELFFGEGSRLTVL.

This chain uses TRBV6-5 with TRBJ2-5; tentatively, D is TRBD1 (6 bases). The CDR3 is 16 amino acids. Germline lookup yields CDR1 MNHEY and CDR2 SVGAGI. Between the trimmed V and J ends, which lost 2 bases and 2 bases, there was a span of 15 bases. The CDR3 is CASSYRQTGIQETQYF. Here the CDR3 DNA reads TGTGCCAGCAGTTACCGACAGACAGGAATACAAGAGACCCAGTACTTC.

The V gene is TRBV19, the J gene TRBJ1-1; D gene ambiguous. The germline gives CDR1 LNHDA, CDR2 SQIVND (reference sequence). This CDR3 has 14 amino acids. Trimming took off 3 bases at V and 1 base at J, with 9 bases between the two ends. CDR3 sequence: CASSILNGNTEAFF. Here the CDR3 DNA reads TGTGCCAGTAGTATTCTCAACGGGAACACTGAAGCTTTCTTT.

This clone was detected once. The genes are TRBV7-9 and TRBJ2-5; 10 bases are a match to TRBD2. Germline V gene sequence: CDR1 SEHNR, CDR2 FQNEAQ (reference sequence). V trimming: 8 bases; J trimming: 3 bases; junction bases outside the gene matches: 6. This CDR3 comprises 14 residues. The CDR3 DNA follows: TGTGCCAGCGGGTGGACTAGCGGTAAAGAGACCCAGTACTTC. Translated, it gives CASGWTSGKETQYF.

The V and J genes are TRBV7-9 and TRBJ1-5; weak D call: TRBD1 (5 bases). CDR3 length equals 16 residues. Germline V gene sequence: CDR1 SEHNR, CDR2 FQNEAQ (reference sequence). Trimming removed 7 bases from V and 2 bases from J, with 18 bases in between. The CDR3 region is CASNSPGTSCNQPQHF. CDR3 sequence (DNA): TGTGCCAGCAACAGCCCAGGGACTAGCTGCAATCAGCCCCAGCATTTT.

The CDR3 loop is CASSLQIDGFEAFF. CDR3 nucleotide sequence: TGCGCCAGCAGCTTACAAATAGACGGATTTGAAGCTTTCTTT. The V gene is TRBV5-1, the J gene TRBJ1-1; the D is unclear. CDR1 and CDR2 (germline): SGHRS, YFSETQ. The ends were cut back, 2 bases at V and 7 bases at J, with 15 bases in the middle. CDR3 length: 14 residues. The full variable domain, with the rest looked up from reference TRBV5-1 and TRBJ1-1, is KAGVTQTPRYLIKTRGQQVTLSCSPISGHRSVSWYQQTPGQGLQFLFEYFSETQRNKGNFPGRFSGRQFSNSRSEMNVSTLELGDSALYLCASSLQIDGFEAFFGQGTRLTVV.

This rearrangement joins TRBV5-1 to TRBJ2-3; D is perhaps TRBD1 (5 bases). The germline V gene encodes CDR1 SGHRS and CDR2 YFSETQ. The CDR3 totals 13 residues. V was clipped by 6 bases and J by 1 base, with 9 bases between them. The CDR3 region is CASTGLRTDTQYF. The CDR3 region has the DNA TGCGCCAGCACAGGGCTTCGCACAGATACGCAGTATTTT.

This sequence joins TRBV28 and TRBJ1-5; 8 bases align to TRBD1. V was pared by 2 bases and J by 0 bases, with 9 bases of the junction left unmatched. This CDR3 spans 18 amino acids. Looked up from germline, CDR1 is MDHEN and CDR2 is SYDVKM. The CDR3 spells CASSLGTGSFNSNQPQHF. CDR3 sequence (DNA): TGTGCCAGCAGTTTAGGGACAGGATCTTTTAATAGCAATCAGCCCCAGCATTTT.

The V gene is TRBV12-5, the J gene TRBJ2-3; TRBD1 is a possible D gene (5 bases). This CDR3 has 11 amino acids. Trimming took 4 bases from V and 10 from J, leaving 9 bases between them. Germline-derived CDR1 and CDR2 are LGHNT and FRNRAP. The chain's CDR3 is CASGWGRAQYF. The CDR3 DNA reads TGTGCTAGTGGTTGGGGCCGTGCGCAGTATTTT. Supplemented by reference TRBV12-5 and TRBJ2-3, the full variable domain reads DARVTQTPRHKVTEMGQEVTMRCQPILGHNTVFWYRQTMMQGLELLAYFRNRAPLDDSGMPKDRFSAEMPDATLATLKIQPSEPRDSAVYFCASGWGRAQYFGPGTRLTVL.

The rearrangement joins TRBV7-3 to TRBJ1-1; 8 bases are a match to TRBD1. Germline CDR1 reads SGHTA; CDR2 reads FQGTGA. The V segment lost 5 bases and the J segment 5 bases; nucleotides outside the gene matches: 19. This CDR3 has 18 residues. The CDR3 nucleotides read TGTGCCAGCAGCAGCGGGACAGGTAGCGGGGGGCGTTTGACTGAAGCTTTCTTT. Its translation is CASSSGTGSGGRLTEAFF.

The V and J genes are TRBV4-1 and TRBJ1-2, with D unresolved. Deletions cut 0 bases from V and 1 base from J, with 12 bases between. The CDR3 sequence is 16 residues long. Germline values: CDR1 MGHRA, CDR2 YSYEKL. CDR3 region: CASSQDRGGFNYGYTF. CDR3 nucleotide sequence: TGCGCCAGCAGCCAAGATCGCGGCGGCTTTAACTATGGCTACACCTTC.

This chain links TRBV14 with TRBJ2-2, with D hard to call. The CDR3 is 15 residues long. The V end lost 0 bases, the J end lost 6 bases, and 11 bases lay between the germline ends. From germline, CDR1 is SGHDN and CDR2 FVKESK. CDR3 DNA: TGTGCCAGCAGCCAAGATGGCTTCCTCCCCGGGGAGCTGTTTTTT. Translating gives CASSQDGFLPGELFF.

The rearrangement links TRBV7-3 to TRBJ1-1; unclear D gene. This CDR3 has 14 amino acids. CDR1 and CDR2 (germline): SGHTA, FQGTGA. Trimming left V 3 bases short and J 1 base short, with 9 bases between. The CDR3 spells CASSLTGWNTEAFF. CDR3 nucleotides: TGTGCCAGCAGCTTGACGGGTTGGAACACTGAAGCTTTCTTT. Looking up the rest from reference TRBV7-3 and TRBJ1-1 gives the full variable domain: GAGVSQTPSNKVTEKGKYVELRCDPISGHTALYWYRQSLGQGPEFLIYFQGTGAADDSGLPNDRFFAVRPEGSVSTLKIQRTERGDSAVYLCASSLTGWNTEAFFGQGTRLTVV.

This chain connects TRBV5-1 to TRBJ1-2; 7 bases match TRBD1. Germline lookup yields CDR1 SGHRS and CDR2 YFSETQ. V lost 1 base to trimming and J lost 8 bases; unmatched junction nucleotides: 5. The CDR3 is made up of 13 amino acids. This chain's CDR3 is CASSLLTGWGYTF. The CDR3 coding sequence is TGCGCCAGCAGCTTGTTGACAGGGTGGGGCTACACCTTC.

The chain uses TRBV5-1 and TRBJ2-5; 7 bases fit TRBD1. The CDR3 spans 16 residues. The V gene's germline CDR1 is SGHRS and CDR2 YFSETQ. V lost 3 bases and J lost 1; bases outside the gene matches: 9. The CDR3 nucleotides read TGCGCCAGCAGCTCGTCAACCGGGACAGTCCAAGAGACCCAGTACTTC. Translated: CASSSSTGTVQETQYF.

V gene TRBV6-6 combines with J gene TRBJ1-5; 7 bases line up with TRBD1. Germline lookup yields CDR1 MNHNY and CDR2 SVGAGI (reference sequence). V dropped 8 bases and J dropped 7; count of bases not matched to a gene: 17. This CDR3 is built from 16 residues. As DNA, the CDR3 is TGTGCCAGCCATTCCGTCGGGACAGTTCTCATACAGCCCCAGCATTTT. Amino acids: CASHSVGTVLIQPQHF.

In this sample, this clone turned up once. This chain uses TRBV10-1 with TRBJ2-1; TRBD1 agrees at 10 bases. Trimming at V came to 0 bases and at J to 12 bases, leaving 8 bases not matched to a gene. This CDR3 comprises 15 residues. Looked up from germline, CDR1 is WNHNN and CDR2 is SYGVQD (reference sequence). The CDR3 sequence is CASSESRGQGKRQFF. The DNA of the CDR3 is TGCGCCAGCAGTGAGTCGAGGGGACAGGGGAAACGGCAGTTCTTC.

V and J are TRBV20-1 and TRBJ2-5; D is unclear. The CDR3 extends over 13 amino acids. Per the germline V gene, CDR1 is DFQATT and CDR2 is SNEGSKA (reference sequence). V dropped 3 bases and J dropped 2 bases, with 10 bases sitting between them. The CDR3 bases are TGCAGTGCTAGTACGGGCCCACAAGAGACCCAGTACTTC. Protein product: CSASTGPQETQYF.